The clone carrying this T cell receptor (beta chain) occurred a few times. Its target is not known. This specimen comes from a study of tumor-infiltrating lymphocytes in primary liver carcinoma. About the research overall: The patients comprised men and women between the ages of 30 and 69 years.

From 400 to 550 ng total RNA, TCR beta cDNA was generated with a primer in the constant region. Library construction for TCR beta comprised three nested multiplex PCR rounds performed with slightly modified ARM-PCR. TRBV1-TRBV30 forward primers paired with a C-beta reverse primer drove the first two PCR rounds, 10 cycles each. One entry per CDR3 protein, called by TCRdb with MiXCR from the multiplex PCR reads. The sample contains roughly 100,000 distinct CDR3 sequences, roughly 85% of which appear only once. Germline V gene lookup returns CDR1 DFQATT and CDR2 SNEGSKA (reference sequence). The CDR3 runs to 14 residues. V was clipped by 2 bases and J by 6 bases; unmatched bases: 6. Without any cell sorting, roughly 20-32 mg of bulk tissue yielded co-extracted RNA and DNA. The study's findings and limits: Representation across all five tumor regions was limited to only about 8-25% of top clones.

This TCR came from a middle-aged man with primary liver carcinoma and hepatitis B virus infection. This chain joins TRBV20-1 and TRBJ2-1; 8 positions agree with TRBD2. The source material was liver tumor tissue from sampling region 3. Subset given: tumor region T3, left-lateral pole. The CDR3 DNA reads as TGCAGTGCTAGATCCGGGACTAGGGGCAATGAGCAGTTCTTC. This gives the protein CSARSGTRGNEQFF.